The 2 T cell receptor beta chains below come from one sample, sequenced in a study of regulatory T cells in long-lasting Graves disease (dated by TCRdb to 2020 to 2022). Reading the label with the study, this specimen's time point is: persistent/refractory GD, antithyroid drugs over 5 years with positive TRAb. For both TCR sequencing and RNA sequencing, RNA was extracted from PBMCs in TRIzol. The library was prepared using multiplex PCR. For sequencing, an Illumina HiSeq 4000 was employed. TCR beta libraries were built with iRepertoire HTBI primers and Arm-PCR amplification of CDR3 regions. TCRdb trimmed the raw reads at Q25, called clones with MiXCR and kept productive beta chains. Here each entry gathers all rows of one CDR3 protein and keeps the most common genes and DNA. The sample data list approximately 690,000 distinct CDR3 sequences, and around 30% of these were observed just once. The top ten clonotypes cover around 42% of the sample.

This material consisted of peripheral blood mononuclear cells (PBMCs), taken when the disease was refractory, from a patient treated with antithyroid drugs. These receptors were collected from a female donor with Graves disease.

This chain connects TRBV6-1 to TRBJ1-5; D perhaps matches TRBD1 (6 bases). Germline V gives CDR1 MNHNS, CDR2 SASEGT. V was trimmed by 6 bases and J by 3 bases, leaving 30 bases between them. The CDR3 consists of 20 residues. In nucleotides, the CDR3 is TGTGCCAGCAGCCAAAAAGGGGGTCACGGGACCTCGACGCACAATCAGCCCCAGCATTTT. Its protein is CASSQKGGHGTSTHNQPQHF.

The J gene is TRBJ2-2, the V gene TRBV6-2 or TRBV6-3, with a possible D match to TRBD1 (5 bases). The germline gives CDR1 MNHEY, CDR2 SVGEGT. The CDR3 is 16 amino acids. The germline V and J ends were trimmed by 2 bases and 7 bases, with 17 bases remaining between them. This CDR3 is CASSYLPTMGHGELFF. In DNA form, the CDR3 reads TGTGCCAGCAGTTACCTCCCGACAATGGGGCACGGGGAGCTGTTTTTT.